These 16 T cell receptor beta chains originate from one sample sequenced in a study of cytomegalovirus exposure and HLA in healthy donors. PCR amplification relied on 60 Vbeta primers (plus 13 Jbeta primers). The method was immunoSEQ multiplex PCR; TCRdb's version includes in-frame clones alone and lacks a portion of them. The sample has 40,000 to 60,000 clones. Sequencing was performed on PBMCs. The receptors originated from a male donor in good health and CMV-seropositive.

V and J are TRBV7-2 and TRBJ2-3; D may be TRBD2 (6 bases). Germline lookup yields CDR1 SGHTA and CDR2 FQGNSA. The CDR3 has 14 amino acids. V lost 5 bases and J lost 5, with 14 bases in between. The CDR3 coding sequence is TGTGCCAGCAGCCCCCAGCGGGTGATAGATACGCAGTATTTT. It translates to CASSPQRVIDTQYF.

V is TRBV30 and J is TRBJ1-3, with D uncertain. This CDR3 comprises 13 residues. Trimming took off 6 bases at V and 5 bases at J, with 14 bases between the two ends. The germline V gene encodes CDR1 GTSNPN and CDR2 SVGIG (reference sequence). CDR3 region: CACRGPYRNTIYF. CDR3 nucleotides: TGTGCCTGCCGAGGGCCTTATAGAAACACCATATATTTT.

This rearrangement joins TRBV4-3 to TRBJ2-3, with D perhaps matching TRBD2 (5 bases). Trimming took 0 bases from V and 5 from J, leaving 15 bases between them. The CDR3 loop spans 16 amino acids. Germline CDR1 reads LGHNA; CDR2 reads YSLEER. The CDR3 here is CASSQDVGGRGDTQYF. The CDR3 nucleotides read TGCGCCAGCAGCCAAGATGTTGGTGGCCGGGGAGATACGCAGTATTTT.

The chain combines TRBV11-2 with TRBJ2-5; the match to TRBD2 covers 13 bases. The J call is in doubt because the DNA end fits TRBJ2-7 better. CDR1 and CDR2 (germline): SGHAT, FQNNGV. The CDR3 covers 16 residues. The CDR3 is CASSPRTSGGLYEQYF. The CDR3 DNA is TGTGCCAGCAGCCCCCGGACTAGCGGGGGCCTCTACGAGCAGTACTTC.

This chain joins TRBV5-4 and TRBJ2-5; 10 bases align to TRBD2. V dropped 3 bases and J dropped 4; count of bases not matched to a gene: 12. The CDR3 contains 17 residues. The germline CDR1 and CDR2 sequences are SGHNT and YYREEE (reference sequence). The CDR3 region has the DNA TGTGCCAGCAGCTGGGATTGGAGCGGGGGGGCGGTAGAGACCCAGTACTTC. Protein product: CASSWDWSGGAVETQYF.

The chain uses TRBV2 and TRBJ1-3; 7 positions match TRBD1. The CDR3 sequence is 15 residues long. The J segment lost 0 bases and the V segment lost 8 bases, leaving 7 bases of the junction unmatched. In germline, CDR1 is SNHLY, CDR2 FYNNEI. In DNA form, the CDR3 reads TGTGCCAGCGAGAGGGACAGCTACTCTGGAAACACCATATATTTT. The encoded protein is CASERDSYSGNTIYF.

The chain employs TRBV9 and TRBJ2-7; TRBD1 agrees at 9 bases. Germline V gene lookup returns CDR1 SGDLS and CDR2 YYNGEE. The ends lost 4 bases at V and 1 base at J; junction bases unmatched: 9. The CDR3 is 16 amino acids. CDR3 nucleotide sequence: TGTGCCAGCAGCCCAGGGACAGGGCTTACGTCCTACGAGCAGTACTTC. Translating gives CASSPGTGLTSYEQYF.

The chain's CDR3 is CAWSGVQNEQFF. CDR3 sequence (DNA): TGTGCCTGGAGTGGCGTACAGAATGAGCAGTTCTTC. The chain is built from TRBV30 and TRBJ2-1; D unclear. V lost 1 base and J lost 7, with 8 bases in between. CDR3 length: 12 amino acids. CDR1 is GTSNPN and CDR2 is SVGIG in the germline V gene (reference sequence).

This chain links TRBV7-2 with TRBJ1-5; TRBD1 might be the D (6 bases). Germline loops: CDR1 SGHTA, CDR2 FQGNSA. The CDR3 extends over 18 amino acids. V was cut by 5 bases and J by 1 base, with 21 bases left in between. The DNA for the CDR3 is TGTGCCAGCAGCCGTGATAACAGCAGGGGTTTAAGCAATCAGCCCCAGCATTTT. Translating it yields CASSRDNSRGLSNQPQHF.

For the CDR3, the DNA is TGTGCCAGCAGCCGCGGGACAGGGAGGGGTGGCTACACCTTC. Its protein is CASSRGTGRGGYTF. The chain employs TRBV6-5 and TRBJ1-2; 9 bases are a match to TRBD1. Per germline, CDR1 MNHEY and CDR2 SVGAGI. V shed 6 bases and J 7 bases; nucleotides not matched to a gene: 9. The CDR3 spans 14 residues.

The chain employs TRBV7-6 and TRBJ2-3; 13 nucleotides match TRBD2. Germline V gene lookup returns CDR1 SGHVS and CDR2 FNYEAQ. The trim removed 3 bases at V and 4 bases at J, leaving 4 bases unmatched. The CDR3 is 16 residues long. CDR3 nucleotide sequence: TGTGCCAGCAGCTTTGAGACTAGCGGGGGGTCAGATACGCAGTATTTT. Translation gives CASSFETSGGSDTQYF.

The chain combines TRBV29-1 with TRBJ2-5; D might be TRBD1 (6 bases). The CDR3 totals 12 residues. V shed 7 bases and J shed 3 bases, with 12 bases lying between them. The germline V gene encodes CDR1 SQVTM and CDR2 ANQGSEA. CDR3 bases: TGCAGCGCTGAGAGGGGGAAAGAGACCCAGTACTTC. Translating gives CSAERGKETQYF.

This chain links TRBV7-9 with TRBJ2-3; D is undetermined. CDR3 size: 16 residues. CDR1 and CDR2 from the germline V gene are SEHNR and FQNEAQ (reference sequence). With 5 bases removed from V and 0 bases from J, the gap between germline ends came to 15 bases. The CDR3 DNA follows: TGTGCCAGCAGCCCCCCGGTTGAACGAAGCACAGATACGCAGTATTTT. Its translation is CASSPPVERSTDTQYF.

Measured by frequency, this clone is medium-sized. The sample has other DNA sequences that encode this CDR3 too. The V and J genes are TRBV5-1 and TRBJ2-5; 12 nucleotides match TRBD2. Germline CDR1 reads SGHRS; CDR2 reads YFSETQ. The CDR3 loop spans 15 amino acids. V was clipped by 4 bases and J by 4 bases; unmatched bases: 5. The CDR3 is CASSPSGGAGETQYF. The CDR3 DNA reads TGCGCCAGCAGCCCTAGCGGGGGGGCGGGAGAGACCCAGTACTTC.

The chain links TRBV30 to TRBJ1-4, with 8 bases aligning to TRBD1. CDR3 length: 15 amino acids. CDR1 GTSNPN and CDR2 SVGIG come from the germline V gene (reference sequence). The ends lost 5 bases at V and 4 bases at J; junction bases unmatched: 9. As DNA, the CDR3 is TGTGCCTGGGACCACGGGACAGGACTTAATGAAAAACTGTTTTTT. Residues: CAWDHGTGLNEKLFF.

The chain employs TRBV5-1 and TRBJ1-2; perhaps TRBD1 as D (6 bases). Germline CDR1 is SGHRS and CDR2 is YFSETQ. V dropped 0 bases and J dropped 3 bases, with 9 bases sitting between them. The CDR3 is 14 amino acids. The CDR3: CASSLGTVYYGYTF. In DNA form, the CDR3 reads TGCGCCAGCAGCTTGGGGACAGTCTACTATGGCTACACCTTC.